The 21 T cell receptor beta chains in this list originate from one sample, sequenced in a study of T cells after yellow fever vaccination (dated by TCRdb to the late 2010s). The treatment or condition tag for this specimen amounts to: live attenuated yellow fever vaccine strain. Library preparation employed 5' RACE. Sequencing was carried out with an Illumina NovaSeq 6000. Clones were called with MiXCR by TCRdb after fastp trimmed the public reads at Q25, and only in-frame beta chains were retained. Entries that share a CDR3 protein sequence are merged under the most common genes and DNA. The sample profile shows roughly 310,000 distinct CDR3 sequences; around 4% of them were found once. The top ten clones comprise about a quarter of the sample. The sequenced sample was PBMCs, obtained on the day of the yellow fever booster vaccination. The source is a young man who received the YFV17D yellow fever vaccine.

The chain's CDR3 is CASSLVLTEAFF. For the CDR3, the DNA is TGTGCCAGCAGCTTAGTTCTGACCGAAGCTTTCTTT. J is TRBJ1-1 and V is TRBV7-2; no definite D call. CDR1 and CDR2 (germline): SGHTA, FQGNSA. The CDR3 sequence is 12 residues long. V gave up 1 base and J gave up 8 bases, with 8 bases separating them.

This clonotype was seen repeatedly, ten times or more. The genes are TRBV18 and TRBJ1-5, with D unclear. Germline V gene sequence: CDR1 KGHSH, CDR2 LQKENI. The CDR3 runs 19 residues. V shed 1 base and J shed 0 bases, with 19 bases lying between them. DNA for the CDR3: TGTGCCAGCTCACCACTTGTCGCGACACACCAAAATAGCAATCAGCCCCAGCATTTT. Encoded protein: CASSPLVATHQNSNQPQHF.

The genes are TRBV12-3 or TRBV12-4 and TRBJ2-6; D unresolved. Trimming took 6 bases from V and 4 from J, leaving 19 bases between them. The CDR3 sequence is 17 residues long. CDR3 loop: CASSPYPPTRGANVLTF. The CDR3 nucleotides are TGTGCCAGCAGCCCATACCCCCCGACGAGAGGGGCCAACGTCCTGACTTTC.

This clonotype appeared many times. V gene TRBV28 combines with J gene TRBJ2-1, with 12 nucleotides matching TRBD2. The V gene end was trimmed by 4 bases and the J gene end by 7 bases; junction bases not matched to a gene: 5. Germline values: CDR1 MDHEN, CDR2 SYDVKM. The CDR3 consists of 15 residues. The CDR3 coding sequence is TGTGCCAGCAGTTCTAGCGGGGGGGCCGTAAATGAGCAGTTCTTC. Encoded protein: CASSSSGGAVNEQFF.

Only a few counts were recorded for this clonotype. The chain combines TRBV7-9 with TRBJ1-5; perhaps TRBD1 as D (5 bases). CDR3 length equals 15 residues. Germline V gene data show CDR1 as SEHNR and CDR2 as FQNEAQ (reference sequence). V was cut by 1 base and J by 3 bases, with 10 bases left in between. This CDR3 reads CASSLGGSNNQPQHF. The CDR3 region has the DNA TGTGCCAGCAGCTTAGGGGGCAGTAACAATCAGCCCCAGCATTTT. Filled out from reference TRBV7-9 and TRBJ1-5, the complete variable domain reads DTGVSQNPRHKITKRGQNVTFRCDPISEHNRLYWYRQTLGQGPEFLTYFQNEAQLEKSRLLSDRFSAERPKGSFSTLEIQRTEQGDSAMYLCASSLGGSNNQPQHFGDGTRLSIL.

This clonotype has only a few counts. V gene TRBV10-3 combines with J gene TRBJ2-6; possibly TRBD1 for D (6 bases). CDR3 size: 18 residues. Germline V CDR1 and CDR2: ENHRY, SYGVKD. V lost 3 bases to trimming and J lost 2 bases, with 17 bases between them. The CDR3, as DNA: TGTGCCATCAGTGACCCTACAGGGCGAACTACTGGGGCCAACGTCCTGACTTTC. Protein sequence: CAISDPTGRTTGANVLTF.

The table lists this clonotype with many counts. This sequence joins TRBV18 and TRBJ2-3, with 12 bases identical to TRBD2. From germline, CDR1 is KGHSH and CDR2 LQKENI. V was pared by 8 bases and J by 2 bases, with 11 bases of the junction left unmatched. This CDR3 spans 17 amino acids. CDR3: CASLHGTSGRHTDTQYF. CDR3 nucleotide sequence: TGTGCCAGCCTACACGGGACTAGCGGGCGCCACACAGATACGCAGTATTTT.

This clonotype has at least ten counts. CDR3 protein: CASSYSKAGGGTQYF. The CDR3 DNA reads as TGTGCCAGCAGTTACTCGAAGGCAGGGGGTGGTACGCAGTATTTT. The chain combines TRBV6-5 with TRBJ2-3, with TRBD1 matching over 7 bases. J was trimmed by 8 bases and V by 0 bases; bases with no gene match: 8. Germline-derived CDR1 and CDR2 are MNHEY and SVGAGI. CDR3 length equals 15 residues.

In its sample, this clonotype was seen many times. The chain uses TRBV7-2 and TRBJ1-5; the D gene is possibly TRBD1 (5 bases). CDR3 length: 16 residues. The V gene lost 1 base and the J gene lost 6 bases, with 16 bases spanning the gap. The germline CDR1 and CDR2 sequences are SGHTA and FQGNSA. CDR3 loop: CASSLVGGGRGQPQHF. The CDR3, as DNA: TGTGCCAGCAGCTTAGTGGGCGGGGGACGAGGTCAGCCCCAGCATTTT.

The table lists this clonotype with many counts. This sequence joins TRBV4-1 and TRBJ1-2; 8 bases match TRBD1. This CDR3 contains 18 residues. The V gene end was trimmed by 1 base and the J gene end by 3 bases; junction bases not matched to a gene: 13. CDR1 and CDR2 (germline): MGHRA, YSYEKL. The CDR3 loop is CASSQGKGRQGRDYGYTF. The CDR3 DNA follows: TGCGCCAGCAGCCAAGGAAAGGGACGACAGGGGAGGGACTATGGCTACACCTTC.

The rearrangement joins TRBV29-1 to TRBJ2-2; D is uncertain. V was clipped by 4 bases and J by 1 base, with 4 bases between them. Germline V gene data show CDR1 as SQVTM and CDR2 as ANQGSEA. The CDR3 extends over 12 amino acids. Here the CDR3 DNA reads TGCAGCGTTGGGAAGAACACCGGGGAGCTGTTTTTT. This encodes CSVGKNTGELFF.

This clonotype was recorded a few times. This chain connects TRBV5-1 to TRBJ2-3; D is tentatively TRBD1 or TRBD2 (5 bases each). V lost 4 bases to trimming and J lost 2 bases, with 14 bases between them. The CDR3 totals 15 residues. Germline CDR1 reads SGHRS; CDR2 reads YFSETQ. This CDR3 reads CASSPREKVTDTQYF. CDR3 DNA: TGCGCCAGCAGCCCCAGGGAGAAAGTCACAGATACGCAGTATTTT.

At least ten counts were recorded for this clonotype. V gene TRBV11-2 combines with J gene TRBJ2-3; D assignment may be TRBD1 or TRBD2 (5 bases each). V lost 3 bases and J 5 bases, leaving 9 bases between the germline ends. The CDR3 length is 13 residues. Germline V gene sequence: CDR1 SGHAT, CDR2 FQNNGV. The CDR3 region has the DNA TGTGCCAGCAGCTTCACGAGGGGAGATACGCAGTATTTT. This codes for CASSFTRGDTQYF.

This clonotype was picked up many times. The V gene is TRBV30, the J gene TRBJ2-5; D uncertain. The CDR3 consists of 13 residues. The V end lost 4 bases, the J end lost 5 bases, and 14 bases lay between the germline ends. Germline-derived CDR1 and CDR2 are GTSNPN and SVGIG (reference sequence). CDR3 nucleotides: TGTGCCTGGAAACCTATCCAGTCGGAGACCCAGTACTTC. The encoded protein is CAWKPIQSETQYF. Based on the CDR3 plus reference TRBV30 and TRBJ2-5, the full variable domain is SQTIHQWPATLVQPVGSPLSLECTVEGTSNPNLYWYRQAAGRGLQLLFYSVGIGQISSEVPQNLSASRPQDRQFILSSKKLLLSDSGFYLCAWKPIQSETQYFGPGTRLLVL.

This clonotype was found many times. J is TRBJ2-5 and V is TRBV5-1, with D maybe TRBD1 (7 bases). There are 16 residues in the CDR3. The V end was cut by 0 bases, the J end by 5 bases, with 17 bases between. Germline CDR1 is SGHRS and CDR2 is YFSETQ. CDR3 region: CASSLDPTGLAETQYF. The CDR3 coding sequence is TGCGCCAGCAGCTTGGATCCGACAGGGCTAGCGGAGACCCAGTACTTC.

CDR3 DNA sequence: TGTGCCAGCAGTTCAGGACAGGCGGTAGACGAGCAGTACGTC. It specifies CASSSGQAVDEQYV. The chain employs TRBV6-5 and TRBJ2-7, with 7 bases lining up with TRBD1. Germline V CDR1 and CDR2: MNHEY, SVGAGI. This CDR3 contains 14 residues. V shed 4 bases and J 5 bases; nucleotides not matched to a gene: 8.

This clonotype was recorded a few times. CDR3 loop: CASSPYTDGMNTEAFF. The CDR3 DNA reads as TGTGCCAGCTCACCTTACACTGACGGCATGAACACTGAAGCTTTCTTT. The chain couples TRBV18 to TRBJ1-1; no reliable D call. Germline lookup yields CDR1 KGHSH and CDR2 LQKENI. CDR3 length: 16 residues. V lost 3 bases and J lost 0, with 14 bases in between. Full variable domain (missing parts from reference TRBV18 and TRBJ1-1): NAGVMQNPRHLVRRRGQEARLRCSPMKGHSHVYWYRQLPEEGLKFMVYLQKENIIDESGMPKERFSAEFPKEGPSILRIQQVVRGDSAAYFCASSPYTDGMNTEAFFGQGTRLTVV.

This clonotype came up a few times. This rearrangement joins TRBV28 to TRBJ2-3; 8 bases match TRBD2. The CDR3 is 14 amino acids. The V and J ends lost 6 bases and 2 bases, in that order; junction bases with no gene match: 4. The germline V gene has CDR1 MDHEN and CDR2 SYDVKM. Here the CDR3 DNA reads TGTGCCAGCAGCACTAGCGGAGACACAGATACGCAGTATTTT. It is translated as CASSTSGDTDTQYF.

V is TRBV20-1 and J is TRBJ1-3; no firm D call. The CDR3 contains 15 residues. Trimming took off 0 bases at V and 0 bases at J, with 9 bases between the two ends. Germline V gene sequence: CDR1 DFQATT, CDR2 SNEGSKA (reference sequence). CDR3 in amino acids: CSARDSRNSGNTIYF. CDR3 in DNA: TGCAGTGCTAGAGATTCAAGGAACTCTGGAAACACCATATATTTT.

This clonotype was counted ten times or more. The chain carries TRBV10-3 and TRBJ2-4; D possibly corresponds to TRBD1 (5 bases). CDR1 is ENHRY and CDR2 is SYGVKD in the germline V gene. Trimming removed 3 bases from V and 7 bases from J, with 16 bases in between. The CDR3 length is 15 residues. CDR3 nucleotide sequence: TGTGCCATCAGTGAATCTGGGGCCTCCGTCAACATTCAGTACTTC. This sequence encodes CAISESGASVNIQYF.

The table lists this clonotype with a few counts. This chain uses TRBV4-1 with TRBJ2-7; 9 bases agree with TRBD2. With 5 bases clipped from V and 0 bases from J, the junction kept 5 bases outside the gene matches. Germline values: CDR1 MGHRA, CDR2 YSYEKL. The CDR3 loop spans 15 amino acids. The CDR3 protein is CASSRGGGDSYEQYF. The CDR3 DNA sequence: TGCGCCAGCAGCAGAGGCGGGGGGGACTCCTACGAGCAGTACTTC.